These 3 T cell receptor beta chains share one sample of origin, sequenced in a study of a mutant IDH1 vaccine in newly diagnosed glioma. Sample time point: week 5, during vaccination. It was 300 ug of mutant IDH1 20-mer peptide that made up each vaccine dose, given with topical imiquimod. What these receptors recognize is not known. Sequencing used immunoSEQ multiplex PCR; TCRdb keeps in-frame clones, though not all of them. The sample shows around 51,000 clones, approximately 78% of them seen only once. Sequencing used PBMCs, obtained from a glioma patient whose treatment included an IDH1 peptide vaccine. The receptor source for this set is a woman aged 40 to 55 with glioma.

A few counts support this clone. CDR3: CASSLDWAEAFF. DNA for the CDR3: TGTGCCAGCAGCTTAGATTGGGCTGAAGCTTTCTTT. The rearrangement joins TRBV7-9 to TRBJ1-1, with D unresolved. The germline V gene has CDR1 SEHNR and CDR2 FQNEAQ (reference sequence). The CDR3 covers 12 residues. Deletions cut 1 base from V and 6 bases from J, with 6 bases between.

The chain employs TRBV29-1 and TRBJ2-5, with D possibly being TRBD1 (5 bases). Per germline, CDR1 SQVTM and CDR2 ANQGSEA. The CDR3 runs to 14 residues. V was trimmed by 4 bases and J by 1 base, leaving 13 bases between them. In nucleotides, the CDR3 is TGCAGCGTTGTGACAGCCACTCGCCAAGAGACCCAGTACTTC. As protein: CSVVTATRQETQYF.

This clone was counted a few times. The chain employs TRBV6-6 and TRBJ1-4, with D unclear. The CDR3 is made up of 16 amino acids. Trimming removed 4 bases at V and 0 bases at J, with 12 bases between. CDR1 and CDR2 (germline): MNHNY, SVGAGI (reference sequence). The CDR3 loop is CASSSPPISTNEKLFF. DNA of the CDR3: TGTGCCAGCAGTTCCCCCCCCATCTCAACTAATGAAAAACTGTTTTTT.